This T cell receptor (beta chain) was sequenced in a study of Graves' ophthalmopathy and Graves' hyperthyroidism. Study overall: The term stable hyperthyroidism indicated an absence of ophthalmopathy within 18 months of follow-up. Notes on the study in general: Detected in blood as well were most expanded thyroid clonotypes with frequency above 0.001.

Germline CDR1 SNHLY, CDR2 FYNNEI. The CDR3 covers 16 residues. V was trimmed by 6 bases and J by 0 bases, leaving 17 bases between them. Patients were excluded if they had other autoimmune diseases or uncontrolled infections, and likewise if pregnancy or lactation applied. Amplified material comprised TCR beta CDR3 regions derived from RNA transcripts. HTBI primers were employed in first-round RT-PCR, then a second-round multiplex PCR followed. TCRdb analysed the multiplex PCR reads with MiXCR anew, one entry per CDR3 protein. This table holds around 1.1 million distinct CDR3 sequences, 35% to 45% found once. Details on this clonotype: Its antigen is currently unknown.

The receptor comes from an adult man with Graves' hyperthyroidism. The rearrangement links TRBV2 to TRBJ2-5; D may be TRBD1 or TRBD2 (7 bases each). The sample consisted of peripheral blood or thyroid tissue (not recorded which). For the CDR3, the DNA is TGTGCCAGCAGACCCCGACAGGGAGGGGACCAAGAGACCCAGTACTTC. Amino acid sequence: CASRPRQGGDQETQYF. The full variable domain, with the rest looked up from reference TRBV2 and TRBJ2-5, is EPEVTQTPSHQVTQMGQEVILRCVPISNHLYFYWYRQILGQKVEFLVSFYNNEISEKSEIFDDQFSVERPDGSNFTLKIRSTKLEDSAMYFCASRPRQGGDQETQYFGPGTRLLVL.